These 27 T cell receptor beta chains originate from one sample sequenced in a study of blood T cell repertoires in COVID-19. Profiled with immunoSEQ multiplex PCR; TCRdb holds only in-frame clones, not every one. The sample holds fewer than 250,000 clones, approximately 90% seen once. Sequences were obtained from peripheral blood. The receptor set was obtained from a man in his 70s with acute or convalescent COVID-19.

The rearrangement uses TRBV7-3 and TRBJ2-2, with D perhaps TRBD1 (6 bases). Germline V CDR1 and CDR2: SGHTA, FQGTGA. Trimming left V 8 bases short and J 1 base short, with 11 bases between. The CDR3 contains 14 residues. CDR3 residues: CASRRDMNTGELFF. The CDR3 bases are TGTGCCAGCCGCCGGGACATGAACACCGGGGAGCTGTTTTTT. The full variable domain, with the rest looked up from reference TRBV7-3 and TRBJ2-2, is GAGVSQTPSNKVTEKGKYVELRCDPISGHTALYWYRQSLGQGPEFLIYFQGTGAADDSGLPNDRFFAVRPEGSVSTLKIQRTERGDSAVYLCASRRDMNTGELFFGEGSRLTVL.

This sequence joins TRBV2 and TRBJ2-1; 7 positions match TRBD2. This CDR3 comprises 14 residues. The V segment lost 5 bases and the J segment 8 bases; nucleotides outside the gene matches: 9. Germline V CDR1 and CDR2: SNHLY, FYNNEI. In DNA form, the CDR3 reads TGTGCCAGCAGTCGACTAGCCGTAACGGATGAGCAGTTCTTC. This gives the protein CASSRLAVTDEQFF.

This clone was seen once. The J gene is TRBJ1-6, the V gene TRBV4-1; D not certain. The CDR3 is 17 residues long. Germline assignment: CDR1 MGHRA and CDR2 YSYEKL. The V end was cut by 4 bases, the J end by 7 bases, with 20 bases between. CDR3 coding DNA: TGCGCCAGCAGCCCCTTCGGGGTTAGTGATTCCAATTCACCCCTCCACTTT. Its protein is CASSPFGVSDSNSPLHF.

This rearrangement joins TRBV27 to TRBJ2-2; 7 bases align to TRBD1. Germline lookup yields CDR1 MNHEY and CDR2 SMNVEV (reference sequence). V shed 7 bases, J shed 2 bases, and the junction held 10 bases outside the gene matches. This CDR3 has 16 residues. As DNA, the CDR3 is TGTGCCAGCACAGACCGAGGACAGGTTAACACCGGGGAGCTGTTTTTT. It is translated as CASTDRGQVNTGELFF.

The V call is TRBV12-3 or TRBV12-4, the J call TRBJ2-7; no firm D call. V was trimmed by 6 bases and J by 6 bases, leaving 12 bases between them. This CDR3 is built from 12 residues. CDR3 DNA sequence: TGTGCCAGCAGCCTCCCCCCCTCCGAGCAGTACTTC. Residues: CASSLPPSEQYF.

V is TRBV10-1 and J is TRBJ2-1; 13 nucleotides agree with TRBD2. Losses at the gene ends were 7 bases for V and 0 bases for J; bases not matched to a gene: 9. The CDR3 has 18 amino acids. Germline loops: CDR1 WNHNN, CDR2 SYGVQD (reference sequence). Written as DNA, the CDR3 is TGCGCCAGCAAGATACGGACTAGCGGGGGCAGCTCCTACAATGAGCAGTTCTTC. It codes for CASKIRTSGGSSYNEQFF.

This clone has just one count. CDR3: CASSLPGDSYEQYF. The CDR3 bases are TGTGCCAGCAGCTTACCCGGGGACTCCTACGAGCAGTACTTC. The chain recombines TRBV5-6 with TRBJ2-7; a possible D gene is TRBD2 (5 bases). V gave up 2 bases and J gave up 0 bases, with 9 bases separating them. Per germline, CDR1 SGHDT and CDR2 YYEEEE. The CDR3 has 14 amino acids.

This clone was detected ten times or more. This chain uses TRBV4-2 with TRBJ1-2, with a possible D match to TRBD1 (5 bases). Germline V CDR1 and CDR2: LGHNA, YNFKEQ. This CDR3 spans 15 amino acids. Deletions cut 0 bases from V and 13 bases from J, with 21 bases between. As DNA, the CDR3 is TGTGCCAGCAGCCAAGACCAGGGCAACCTCAACCCCCCCACCTTC. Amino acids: CASSQDQGNLNPPTF.

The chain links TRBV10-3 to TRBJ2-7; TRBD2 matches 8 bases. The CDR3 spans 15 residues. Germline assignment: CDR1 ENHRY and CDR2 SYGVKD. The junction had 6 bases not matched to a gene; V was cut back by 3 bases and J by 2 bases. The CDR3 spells CAISESGSKPYEQYF. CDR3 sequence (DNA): TGTGCCATCAGTGAAAGCGGGAGTAAGCCCTACGAGCAGTACTTC.

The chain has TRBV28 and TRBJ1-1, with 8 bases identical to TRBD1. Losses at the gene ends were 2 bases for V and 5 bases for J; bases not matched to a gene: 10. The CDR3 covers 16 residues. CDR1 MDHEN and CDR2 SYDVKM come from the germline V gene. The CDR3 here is CASSLQGANLRTEAFF. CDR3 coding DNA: TGTGCCAGCAGTTTACAGGGGGCTAACTTGAGGACTGAAGCTTTCTTT.

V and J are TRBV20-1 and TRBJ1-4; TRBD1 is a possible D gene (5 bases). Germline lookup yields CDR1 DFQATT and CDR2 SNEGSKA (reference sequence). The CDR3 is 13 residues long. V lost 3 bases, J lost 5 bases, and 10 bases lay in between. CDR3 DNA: TGCAGTGCTAGTAGTGGGGCGAATGAAAAACTGTTTTTT. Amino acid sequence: CSASSGANEKLFF.

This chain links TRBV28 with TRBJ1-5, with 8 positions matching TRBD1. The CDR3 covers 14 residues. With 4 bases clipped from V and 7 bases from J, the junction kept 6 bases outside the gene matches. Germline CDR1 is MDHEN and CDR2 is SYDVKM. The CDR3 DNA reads TGTGCCAGCAGTTCGGCAGGGGGCGGACAGCCCCAGCATTTT. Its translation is CASSSAGGGQPQHF.

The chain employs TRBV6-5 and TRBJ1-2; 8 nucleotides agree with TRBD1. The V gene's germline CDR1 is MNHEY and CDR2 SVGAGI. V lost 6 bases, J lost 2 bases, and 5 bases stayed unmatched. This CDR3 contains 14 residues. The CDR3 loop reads CASRSGQANYGYTF. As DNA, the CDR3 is TGTGCCAGCAGGTCGGGACAGGCCAACTATGGCTACACCTTC.

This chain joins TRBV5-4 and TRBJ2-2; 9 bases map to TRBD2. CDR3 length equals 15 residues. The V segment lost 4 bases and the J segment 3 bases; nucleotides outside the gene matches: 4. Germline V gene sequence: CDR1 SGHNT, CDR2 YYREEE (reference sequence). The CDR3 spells CASSPLAGDTGELFF. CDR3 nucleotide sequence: TGTGCCAGCAGCCCACTAGCGGGTGACACCGGGGAGCTGTTTTTT.

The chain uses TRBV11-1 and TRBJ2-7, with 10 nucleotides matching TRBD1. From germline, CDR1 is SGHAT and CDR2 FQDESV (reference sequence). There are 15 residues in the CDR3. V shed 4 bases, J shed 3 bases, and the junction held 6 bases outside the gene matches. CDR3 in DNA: TGTGCCAGCAGCTCGGGGGGACAGGGGATCTACGAGCAGTACTTC. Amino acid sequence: CASSSGGQGIYEQYF.

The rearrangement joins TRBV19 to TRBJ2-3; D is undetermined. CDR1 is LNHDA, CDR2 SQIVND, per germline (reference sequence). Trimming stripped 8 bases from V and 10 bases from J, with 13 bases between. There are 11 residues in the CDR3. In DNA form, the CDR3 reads TGTGCCAGTCGTAGTTTTAACTCGCAGTATTTT. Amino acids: CASRSFNSQYF.

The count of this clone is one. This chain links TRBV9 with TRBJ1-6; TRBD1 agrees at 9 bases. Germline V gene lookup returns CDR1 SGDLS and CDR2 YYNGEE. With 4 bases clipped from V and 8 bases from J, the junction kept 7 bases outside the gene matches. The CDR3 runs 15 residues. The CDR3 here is CASSTRQGEDSPLHF. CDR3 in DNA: TGTGCCAGCAGCACCAGACAGGGGGAGGATTCACCCCTCCACTTT. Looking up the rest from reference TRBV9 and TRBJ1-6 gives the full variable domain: DSGVTQTPKHLITATGQRVTLRCSPRSGDLSVYWYQQSLDQGLQFLIQYYNGEERAKGNILERFSAQQFPDLHSELNLSSLELGDSALYFCASSTRQGEDSPLHFGNGTRLTVT.

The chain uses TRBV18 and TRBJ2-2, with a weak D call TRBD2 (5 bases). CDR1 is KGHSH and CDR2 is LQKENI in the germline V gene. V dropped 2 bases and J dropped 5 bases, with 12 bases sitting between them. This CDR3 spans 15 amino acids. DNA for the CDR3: TGTGCCAGCTCACCAGGGCCTAGCCCAACCGGGGAGCTGTTTTTT. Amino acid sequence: CASSPGPSPTGELFF.

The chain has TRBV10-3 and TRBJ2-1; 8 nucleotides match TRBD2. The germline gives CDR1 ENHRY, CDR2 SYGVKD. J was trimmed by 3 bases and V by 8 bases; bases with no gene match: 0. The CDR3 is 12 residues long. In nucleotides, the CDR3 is TGTGCCATCGGGACTAGCTACAATGAGCAGTTCTTC. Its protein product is CAIGTSYNEQFF.

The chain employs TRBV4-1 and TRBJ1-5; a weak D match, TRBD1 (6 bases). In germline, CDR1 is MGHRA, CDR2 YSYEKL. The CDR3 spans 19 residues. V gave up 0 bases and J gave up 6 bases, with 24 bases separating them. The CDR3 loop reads CASSQDWAGEGVSGQPQHF. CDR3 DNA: TGCGCCAGCAGCCAAGATTGGGCAGGGGAAGGGGTGAGCGGTCAGCCCCAGCATTTT.

The CDR3 nucleotides read TGCGCCAGCAGCTTGGTTTCAGGGGAAGGAGGAGGGGCCAACGTCCTGACTTTC. Residues: CASSLVSGEGGGANVLTF. The chain uses TRBV5-1 and TRBJ2-6; a weak D match, TRBD1 (6 bases). Looked up from germline, CDR1 is SGHRS and CDR2 is YFSETQ. Trimming stripped 0 bases from V and 4 bases from J, with 17 bases between. The CDR3 has 18 amino acids.

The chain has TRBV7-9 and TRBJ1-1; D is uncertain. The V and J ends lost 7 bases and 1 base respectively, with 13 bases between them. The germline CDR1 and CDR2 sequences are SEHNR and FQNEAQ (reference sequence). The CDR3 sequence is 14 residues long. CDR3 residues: CASTFGQENTEAFF. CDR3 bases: TGTGCCAGCACCTTTGGGCAGGAGAACACTGAAGCTTTCTTT.

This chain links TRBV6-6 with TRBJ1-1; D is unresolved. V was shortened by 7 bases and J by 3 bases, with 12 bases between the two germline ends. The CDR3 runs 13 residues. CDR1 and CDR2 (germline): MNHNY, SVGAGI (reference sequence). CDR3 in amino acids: CASTPLVYTEAFF. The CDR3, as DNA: TGTGCCAGCACTCCCCTAGTTTACACTGAAGCTTTCTTT.

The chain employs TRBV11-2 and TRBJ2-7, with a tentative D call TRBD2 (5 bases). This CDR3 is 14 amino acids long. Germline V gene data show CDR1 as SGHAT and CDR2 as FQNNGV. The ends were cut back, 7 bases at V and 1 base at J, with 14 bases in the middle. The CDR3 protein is CASTHGLESYEQYF. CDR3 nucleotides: TGTGCCAGCACCCATGGACTGGAATCCTACGAGCAGTACTTC.

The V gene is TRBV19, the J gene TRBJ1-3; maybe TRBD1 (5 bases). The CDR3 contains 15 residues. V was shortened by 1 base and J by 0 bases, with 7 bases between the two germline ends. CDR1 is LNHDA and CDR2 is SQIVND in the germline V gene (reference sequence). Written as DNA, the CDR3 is TGTGCCAGTAGTATAGGACAGCTCTCTGGAAACACCATATATTTT. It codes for CASSIGQLSGNTIYF.

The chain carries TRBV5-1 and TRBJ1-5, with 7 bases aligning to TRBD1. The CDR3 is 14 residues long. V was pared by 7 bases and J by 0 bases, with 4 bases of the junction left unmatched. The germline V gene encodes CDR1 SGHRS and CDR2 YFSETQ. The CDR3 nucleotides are TGCGCCAGCGCGCGGGACAGTAGCAATCAGCCCCAGCATTTT. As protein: CASARDSSNQPQHF.

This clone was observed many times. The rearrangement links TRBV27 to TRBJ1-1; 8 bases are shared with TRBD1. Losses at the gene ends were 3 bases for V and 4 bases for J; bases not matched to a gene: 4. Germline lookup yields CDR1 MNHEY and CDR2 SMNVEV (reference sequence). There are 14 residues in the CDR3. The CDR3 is CASSFQGATTEAFF. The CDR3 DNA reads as TGTGCCAGCAGTTTCCAGGGGGCAACCACTGAAGCTTTCTTT.